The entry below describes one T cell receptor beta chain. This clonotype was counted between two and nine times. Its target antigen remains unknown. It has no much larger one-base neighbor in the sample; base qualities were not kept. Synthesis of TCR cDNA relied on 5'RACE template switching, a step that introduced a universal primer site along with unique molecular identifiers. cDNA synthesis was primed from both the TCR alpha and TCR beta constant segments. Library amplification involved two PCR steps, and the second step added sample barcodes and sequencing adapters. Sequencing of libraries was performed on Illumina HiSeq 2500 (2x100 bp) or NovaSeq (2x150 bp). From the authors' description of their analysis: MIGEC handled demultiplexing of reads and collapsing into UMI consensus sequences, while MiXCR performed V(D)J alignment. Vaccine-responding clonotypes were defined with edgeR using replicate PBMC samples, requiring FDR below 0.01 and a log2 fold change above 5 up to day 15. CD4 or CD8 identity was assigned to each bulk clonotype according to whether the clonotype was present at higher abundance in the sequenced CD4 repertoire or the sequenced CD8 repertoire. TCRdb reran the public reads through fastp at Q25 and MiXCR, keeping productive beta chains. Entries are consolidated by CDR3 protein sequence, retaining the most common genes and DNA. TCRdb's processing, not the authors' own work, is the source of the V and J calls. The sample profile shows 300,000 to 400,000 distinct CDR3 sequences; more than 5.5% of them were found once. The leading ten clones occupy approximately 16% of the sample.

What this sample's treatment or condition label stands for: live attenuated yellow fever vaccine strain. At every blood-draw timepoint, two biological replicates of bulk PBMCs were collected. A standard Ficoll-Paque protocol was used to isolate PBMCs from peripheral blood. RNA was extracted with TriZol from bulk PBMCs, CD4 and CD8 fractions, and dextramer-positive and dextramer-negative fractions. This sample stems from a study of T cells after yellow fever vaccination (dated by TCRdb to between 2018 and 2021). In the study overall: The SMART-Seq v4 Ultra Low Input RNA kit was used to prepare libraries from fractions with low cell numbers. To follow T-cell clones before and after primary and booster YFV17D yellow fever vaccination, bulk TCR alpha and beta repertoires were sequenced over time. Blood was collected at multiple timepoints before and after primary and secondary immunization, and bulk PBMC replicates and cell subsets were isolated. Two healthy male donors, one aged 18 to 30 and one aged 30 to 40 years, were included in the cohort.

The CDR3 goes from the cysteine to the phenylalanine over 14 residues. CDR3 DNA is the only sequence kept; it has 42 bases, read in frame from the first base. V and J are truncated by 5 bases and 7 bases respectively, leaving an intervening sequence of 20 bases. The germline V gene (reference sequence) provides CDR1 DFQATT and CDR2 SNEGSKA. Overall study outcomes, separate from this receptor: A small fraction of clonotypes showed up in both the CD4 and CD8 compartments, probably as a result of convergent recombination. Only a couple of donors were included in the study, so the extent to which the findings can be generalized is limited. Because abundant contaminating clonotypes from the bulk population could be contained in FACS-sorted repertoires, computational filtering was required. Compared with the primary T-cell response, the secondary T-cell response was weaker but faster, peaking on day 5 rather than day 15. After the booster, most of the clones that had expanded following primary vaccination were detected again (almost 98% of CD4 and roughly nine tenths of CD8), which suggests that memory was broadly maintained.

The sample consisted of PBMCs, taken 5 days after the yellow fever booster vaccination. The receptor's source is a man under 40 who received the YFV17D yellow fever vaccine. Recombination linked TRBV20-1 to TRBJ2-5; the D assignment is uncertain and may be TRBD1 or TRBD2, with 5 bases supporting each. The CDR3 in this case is CSADVGGELATQYF. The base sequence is TGCAGTGCTGACGTTGGGGGTGAGCTTGCGACCCAGTACTTC.